This TCR beta chain was found in a study of blood T cell repertoires in COVID-19 (dated by TCRdb to 2018 to 2021). The study in broad terms: Samples from collaborators originated in the United States, Italy and Spain and spanned both the acute and convalescent phases of COVID-19. Where available, HLA class I and class II types were taken from metadata supplied by the sample provider and were not determined by assay-based typing. The dataset comprised deeply sampled blood TCRbeta repertoires from subjects exposed to, actively infected with, or recovered from COVID-19. Samples were obtained from the ongoing ImmuneRACE study (first 160 participants) and from about 1,300 subjects provided by 6 global collaborators. The repertoires were released in a freely available public database meant as a resource for research on the immune response to SARS-CoV-2. The sample metadata nearly always contained a de-identified subject ID, COVID-19 status, age in years and sex. The material from the prospective study consisted of cDNA or gDNA derived from T cells, B-cell-depleted T cells, or PBMCs.

General findings and caveats noted by the study authors: How much clinical and demographic metadata was included differed by source and by participant, and the metadata was provided uncurated.

For CDR1 and CDR2, the germline V gene lists LGHNA and YNFKEQ. The CDR3 measures 19 amino acids from cysteine to phenylalanine. The read is trimmed to its CDR3 DNA, 57 bases read in frame from base 1. Ends trimmed: V by 0 bases, J by 9 bases; bases unmatched to a gene: 17. With regard to this clone: The antigen it binds to is not known. No qualities accompany the bases; no much larger clone lies one base away.

TCRbeta CDR3 regions were amplified from genomic DNA by means of the immunoSEQ Assay, a bias-controlled multiplex PCR. For the original study's pipeline: Nucleated cell counts per sample were estimated from amplification of reference gene primers within the assay. To quantify the absolute abundance of each unique TCRbeta CDR3 rearrangement, sequence reads were collapsed and filtered. For each sample, productive Simpson clonality was calculated by taking the square root of Simpson's diversity index across productive rearrangements. Held by TCRdb, this immuneACCESS table contains in-frame sequences only and omits some clones. Under half of the omission traces to an unresolved V gene where checked; the cause of the rest is unknown. V and J calls and clone size are copied from that table; D and trimming were computed from the DNA. Across this sample there are about 54,000 clones, with about nine tenths seen only once. The leading ten clones occupy around 8.2% of the sample.

The collaborating institutions used their own protocols to collect whole blood in K2EDTA tubes. Collaborator samples were shipped for TCRbeta analysis as frozen whole blood, isolated PBMCs, or DNA extracted from either sample type. This clonotype was sampled from a middle-aged woman with active COVID-19. The chain is made from TRBV4-2 and TRBJ2-1; TRBD2 agrees with 10 junctional bases. Specimen: peripheral blood. The CDR3 amino acid sequence is: CASSQDGWGSSGGRSEQFF. In nucleotides, the sequence is TGTGCCAGCAGCCAAGATGGTTGGGGTTCTAGCGGGGGACGCAGTGAGCAGTTCTTC.